The 3 T cell receptor beta chains listed next were all sequenced from one sample in a study of regulatory T cells in long-lasting Graves disease. Documented time point: newly diagnosed GD, antithyroid drugs for less than 3 months. The TCR library was made from RNA extracted from PBMCs. Combining iRepertoire HTBI primers with Arm-PCR of CDR3 regions, the authors built TCR beta libraries. TCRdb passed the multiplex PCR reads through MiXCR, listing each CDR3 protein once. This table holds under 800,000 distinct CDR3 sequences, under 20% found once. These data are also associated with another study on T cells in Graves' hyperthyroidism and ophthalmopathy.

The sequencing used peripheral blood mononuclear cells (PBMCs), collected at new diagnosis, from a patient treated with antithyroid drugs. Receptors were obtained from a woman aged 30 to 39 with Graves disease.

This clonotype was seen ten or more times. The V call is TRBV28, the J call TRBJ2-7, with 12 bases fitting TRBD1. This CDR3 spans 13 amino acids. Looked up from germline, CDR1 is MDHEN and CDR2 is SYDVKM. The ends lost 8 bases at V and 6 bases at J; junction bases unmatched: 5. CDR3 DNA sequence: TGTGCCAGCGCGGGACAGGGGGCTTTCGAGCAGTACTTC. Its protein is CASAGQGAFEQYF.

This clonotype was seen a handful of times. The rearrangement uses TRBV11-2 and TRBJ2-7; 7 bases agree with TRBD1. Germline V gives CDR1 SGHAT, CDR2 FQNNGV. The CDR3 is 15 residues long. The V gene end was trimmed by 4 bases and the J gene end by 3 bases; junction bases not matched to a gene: 9. Written as DNA, the CDR3 is TGTGCCAGCAGCTCGACAGGGATGAGCGTCTACGAGCAGTACTTC. It encodes CASSSTGMSVYEQYF.

This clonotype was found many times. This sequence joins TRBV20-1 and TRBJ2-3; the match to TRBD1 covers 9 bases. This CDR3 spans 17 amino acids. J gave up 1 base and V 6 bases, and 14 bases lay outside the gene matches. CDR1 and CDR2 from the germline V gene are DFQATT and SNEGSKA (reference sequence). CDR3 amino acids: CSARGQGRSSRTDTQYF. The DNA of the CDR3 is TGCAGTGCCAGGGGACAGGGACGGTCTTCTCGCACAGATACGCAGTATTTT.